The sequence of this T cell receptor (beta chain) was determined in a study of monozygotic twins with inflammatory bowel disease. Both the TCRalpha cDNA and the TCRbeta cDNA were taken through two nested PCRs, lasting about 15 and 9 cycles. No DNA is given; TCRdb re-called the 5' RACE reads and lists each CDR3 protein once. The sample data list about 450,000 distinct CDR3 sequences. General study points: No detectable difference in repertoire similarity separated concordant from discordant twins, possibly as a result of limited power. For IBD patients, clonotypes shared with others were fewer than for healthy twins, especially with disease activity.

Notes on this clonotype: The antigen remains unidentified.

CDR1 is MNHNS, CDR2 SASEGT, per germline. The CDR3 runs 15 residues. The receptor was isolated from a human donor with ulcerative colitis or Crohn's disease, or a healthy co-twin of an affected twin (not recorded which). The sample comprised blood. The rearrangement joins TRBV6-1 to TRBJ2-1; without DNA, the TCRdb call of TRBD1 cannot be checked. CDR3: CASSEGTDFYNEQFF.